These 32 T cell receptor beta chains share one sample of origin, sequenced in a study of cytomegalovirus exposure and HLA in healthy donors. Using immunoSEQ multiplex PCR, the repertoire was profiled, and TCRdb retains in-frame clones only, with some absent. The sample gives over 100,000 clones, about nine tenths of which show up once; around 3.1% is in the top ten. Material for sequencing was PBMCs. The receptors originated from a man younger than 45 in good health and CMV-seronegative.

This rearrangement joins TRBV7-2 to TRBJ2-7; D uncertain. The CDR3 totals 11 residues. Germline assignment: CDR1 SGHTA and CDR2 FQGNSA. The V gene lost 5 bases and the J gene lost 4 bases, with 6 bases spanning the gap. The CDR3 loop is CASSQWYEQYF. CDR3 in DNA: TGTGCCAGCAGCCAGTGGTACGAGCAGTACTTC.

The CDR3 loop reads CASSQDHSGNTIYF. Here the CDR3 DNA reads TGTGCCAGCAGCCAAGATCACTCTGGAAACACCATATATTTT. V and J are TRBV14 and TRBJ1-3; D is uncertain. CDR3 length equals 14 residues. CDR1 is SGHDN, CDR2 FVKESK, per germline. The V end lost 0 bases, the J end lost 0 bases, and 3 bases lay between the germline ends.

The chain recombines TRBV9 with TRBJ2-7, with 9 bases lining up with TRBD1. Germline CDR1 reads SGDLS; CDR2 reads YYNGEE. The CDR3 loop spans 16 amino acids. J gave up 5 bases and V 0 bases, and 9 bases lay outside the gene matches. As DNA, the CDR3 is TGTGCCAGCAGCGTAGGGGGGGACAGGGAGAGTCACGAGCAGTACTTC. It translates to CASSVGGDRESHEQYF.

CDR3 loop: CASSPQGFAVEQYF. CDR3 sequence (DNA): TGTGCCAGCAGCCCACAGGGTTTTGCGGTCGAGCAGTACTTC. V is TRBV7-9 and J is TRBJ2-7, with a possible D match to TRBD1 (6 bases). Germline V gene data show CDR1 as SEHNR and CDR2 as FQNEAQ (reference sequence). CDR3 length: 14 residues. The V gene lost 5 bases and the J gene lost 6 bases, with 17 bases spanning the gap.

The chain couples TRBV18 to TRBJ2-1; D perhaps matches TRBD1 (5 bases). Trimming took 4 bases from V and 6 from J, leaving 10 bases between them. The CDR3 contains 13 residues. CDR1 and CDR2 from the germline V gene are KGHSH and LQKENI. Written as DNA, the CDR3 is TGTGCCAGCTCACTCGACAGACGCAATGAGCAGTTCTTC. This gives the protein CASSLDRRNEQFF.

The chain employs TRBV9 and TRBJ1-2, with D possibly TRBD1 on 5 matching bases. This CDR3 has 13 residues. CDR1 SGDLS and CDR2 YYNGEE come from the germline V gene. V lost 2 bases and J lost 6, with 11 bases in between. The CDR3 reads CASSVGAADGYTF. The CDR3 bases are TGTGCCAGCAGCGTTGGGGCGGCGGATGGCTACACCTTC.

This clone was found a few times. The chain is built from TRBV4-1 and TRBJ1-1; D possibly corresponds to TRBD1 (6 bases). Germline CDR1 and CDR2: MGHRA and YSYEKL. This CDR3 region has 15 residues. The V gene lost 5 bases and the J gene lost 0 bases, with 13 bases spanning the gap. The chain's CDR3 is CASSFMDSMNTEAFF. As DNA, the CDR3 is TGCGCCAGCAGCTTCATGGACAGTATGAACACTGAAGCTTTCTTT.

The chain links TRBV6-6 to TRBJ1-3; D is undetermined. Germline values: CDR1 MNHNY, CDR2 SVGAGI (reference sequence). This CDR3 has 13 residues. The V and J ends lost 7 bases and 5 bases respectively, with 12 bases between them. The CDR3: CASTLTGRNTIYF. The CDR3 nucleotides are TGTGCCAGCACTCTTACGGGGAGAAACACCATATATTTT.

The chain's CDR3 is CASSPPSGGIMETQYF. For the CDR3, the DNA is TGTGCCAGCAGCCCCCCTAGCGGGGGGATCATGGAGACCCAGTACTTC. The chain has TRBV6-6 and TRBJ2-5; 11 bases align to TRBD2. Germline V gene data show CDR1 as MNHNY and CDR2 as SVGAGI (reference sequence). Losses at the gene ends were 6 bases for V and 5 bases for J; bases not matched to a gene: 11. The CDR3 length is 16 residues.

The rearrangement joins TRBV9 to TRBJ1-2; 7 bases are shared with TRBD1. With V trimmed by 3 bases and J by 8 bases, 7 bases remained unmatched. This CDR3 spans 13 amino acids. The germline CDR1 and CDR2 sequences are SGDLS and YYNGEE. CDR3 sequence reads: CASSARQGRGYTF. The DNA for the CDR3 is TGTGCCAGCAGCGCGCGACAGGGCCGCGGCTACACCTTC.

V is TRBV27 and J is TRBJ2-5; D is unclear. This CDR3 is built from 13 residues. V lost 0 bases to trimming and J lost 5 bases, with 7 bases between them. CDR1 MNHEY and CDR2 SMNVEV come from the germline V gene (reference sequence). As DNA, the CDR3 is TGTGCCAGCAGTTTATCCCCTCGGGAGACCCAGTACTTC. As protein: CASSLSPRETQYF.

The rearrangement uses TRBV6-6 and TRBJ2-7; unclear D gene. Germline loops: CDR1 MNHNY, CDR2 SVGAGI (reference sequence). Trimming took 5 bases from V and 6 from J, leaving 11 bases between them. This CDR3 has 12 residues. As DNA, the CDR3 is TGTGCCAGCAGTGGCCTAGTAGGCGAGCAGTACTTC. Translating gives CASSGLVGEQYF.

V gene TRBV18 combines with J gene TRBJ2-1; TRBD2 agrees at 9 bases. Germline V CDR1 and CDR2: KGHSH, LQKENI. This CDR3 region has 16 residues. The V and J ends lost 2 bases and 2 bases, in that order; junction bases with no gene match: 4. CDR3 nucleotides: TGTGCCAGCTCACCAAGAAGCGGGGGGACCTACAATGAGCAGTTCTTC. Translating gives CASSPRSGGTYNEQFF.

The chain employs TRBV5-8 and TRBJ1-3; 10 bases map to TRBD1. In germline, CDR1 is SGHTS, CDR2 YDEGEE. CDR3 size: 15 residues. J lost 2 bases, V lost 5 bases, and 4 bases had no gene match. The CDR3 loop reads CASSQDRGPGNTIYF. CDR3 DNA sequence: TGTGCCAGCAGTCAAGACAGGGGGCCTGGAAACACCATATATTTT. Full variable domain (missing parts from reference TRBV5-8 and TRBJ1-3): EAGVTQSPTHLIKTRGQQATLRCSPISGHTSVYWYQQALGLGLQFLLWYDEGEERNRGNFPPRFSGRQFPNYSSELNVNALELEDSALYLCASSQDRGPGNTIYFGEGSWLTVV.

This clone turned up a few times. This chain connects TRBV12-5 to TRBJ1-5; 7 nucleotides line up with TRBD1. The CDR3 extends over 18 amino acids. V gave up 1 base and J gave up 0 bases; unmatched junction bases: 9. Germline CDR1 reads LGHNT; CDR2 reads FRNRAP. The CDR3: CASGLGLGTADSNQPQHF. The CDR3 nucleotides read TGTGCTAGTGGTTTGGGTCTTGGGACAGCAGATAGCAATCAGCCCCAGCATTTT. Drawing the rest from reference TRBV12-5 and TRBJ1-5, the complete variable domain is DARVTQTPRHKVTEMGQEVTMRCQPILGHNTVFWYRQTMMQGLELLAYFRNRAPLDDSGMPKDRFSAEMPDATLATLKIQPSEPRDSAVYFCASGLGLGTADSNQPQHFGDGTRLSIL.

The chain has TRBV5-1 and TRBJ2-7; TRBD2 agrees at 7 bases. This CDR3 spans 15 amino acids. Germline trimming cut 4 bases from V and 7 bases from J; bases unmatched to any gene: 14. CDR1 is SGHRS, CDR2 YFSETQ, per germline. The CDR3 is CASSGASGKTGEQYF. Here the CDR3 DNA reads TGCGCCAGCAGCGGCGCTAGCGGAAAGACGGGGGAGCAGTACTTC.

V and J are TRBV4-1 and TRBJ2-1, with 10 bases fitting TRBD2. Trimming at V came to 4 bases and at J to 0 bases, leaving 15 bases not matched to a gene. Germline CDR1 and CDR2: MGHRA and YSYEKL. This CDR3 comprises 20 residues. CDR3 nucleotide sequence: TGCGCCAGCAGCCCCTTGAGGGCTAGCGGGGGCCATAGCTCCTACAATGAGCAGTTCTTC. Encoded protein: CASSPLRASGGHSSYNEQFF.

The V and J genes are TRBV2 and TRBJ1-1; the D gene is possibly TRBD1 (5 bases). CDR1 is SNHLY, CDR2 FYNNEI, per germline. Trimming stripped 6 bases from V and 3 bases from J, with 11 bases between. The CDR3 spans 13 residues. CDR3 in DNA: TGTGCCAGCAGCCTTACAGGTGACACTGAAGCTTTCTTT. Translated, it gives CASSLTGDTEAFF.

V and J are TRBV6-5 and TRBJ1-2; D is ambiguous. Deletions cut 6 bases from V and 0 bases from J, with 11 bases between. The CDR3 covers 14 residues. CDR1 MNHEY and CDR2 SVGAGI come from the germline V gene. CDR3 protein: CASSPRETNYGYTF. In DNA form, the CDR3 reads TGTGCCAGCAGCCCCCGGGAGACTAACTATGGCTACACCTTC.

The V and J genes are TRBV4-1 and TRBJ2-4, with a tentative D call TRBD1 (5 bases). This CDR3 comprises 15 residues. Trimming cost V 0 bases and J 4 bases, with 10 bases left between them. The germline V gene encodes CDR1 MGHRA and CDR2 YSYEKL. The CDR3 DNA reads as TGCGCCAGCAGCCAAGACAAAGGACAAAAAAACATTCAGTACTTC. Its translation: CASSQDKGQKNIQYF.

This clone was picked up a small number of times. This chain connects TRBV2 to TRBJ2-5; no definite D call. The CDR3 runs 13 residues. The V gene lost 5 bases and the J gene lost 2 bases, with 9 bases spanning the gap. Germline V gene data show CDR1 as SNHLY and CDR2 as FYNNEI. CDR3 region: CASSLLLQETQYF. The CDR3, as DNA: TGTGCCAGCAGTTTGCTGCTACAAGAGACCCAGTACTTC.

The chain uses TRBV13 and TRBJ2-7; 8 bases fit TRBD1. The ends lost 5 bases at V and 4 bases at J; junction bases unmatched: 13. This CDR3 comprises 16 residues. Germline values: CDR1 PRHDT, CDR2 FYEKMQ (reference sequence). CDR3 residues: CASSIISRTGRYEQYF. CDR3 nucleotide sequence: TGTGCCAGCAGCATTATCTCTAGGACAGGGAGGTACGAGCAGTACTTC.

The chain combines TRBV7-9 with TRBJ2-7, with TRBD2 as a possible D gene (5 bases). Germline CDR1 and CDR2: SEHNR and FQNEAQ (reference sequence). Trimming stripped 5 bases from V and 2 bases from J, with 7 bases between. The CDR3 is 12 amino acids. The CDR3 nucleotides read TGTGCCAGCAGCCCGGGAACCTACGAGCAGTACTTC. Its translation: CASSPGTYEQYF. Using reference TRBV7-9 and TRBJ2-7 for the parts outside the CDR3, the full variable domain is DTGVSQNPRHKITKRGQNVTFRCDPISEHNRLYWYRQTLGQGPEFLTYFQNEAQLEKSRLLSDRFSAERPKGSFSTLEIQRTEQGDSAMYLCASSPGTYEQYFGPGTRLTVT.

V is TRBV12-5 and J is TRBJ2-5; D is unresolved. The CDR3 has 13 amino acids. Trimming took off 6 bases at V and 5 bases at J, with 13 bases between the two ends. CDR1 and CDR2 from the germline V gene are LGHNT and FRNRAP. The CDR3 loop reads CASGPTGWETQYF. In nucleotides, the CDR3 is TGTGCTAGTGGCCCAACCGGGTGGGAGACCCAGTACTTC.

The chain joins TRBV7-9 to TRBJ1-2; no definite D call. The germline CDR1 and CDR2 sequences are SEHNR and FQNEAQ (reference sequence). The V end lost 0 bases, the J end lost 8 bases, and 10 bases lay between the germline ends. The CDR3 is 13 residues long. Here the CDR3 reads CASSLALGWGYTF. The CDR3 nucleotides are TGTGCCAGCAGCTTAGCGCTCGGGTGGGGCTACACCTTC.

V usage is TRBV10-3 and J usage is TRBJ1-2, with 10 nucleotides matching TRBD1. This CDR3 comprises 16 residues. Germline V gene sequence: CDR1 ENHRY, CDR2 SYGVKD. V trimming: 7 bases; J trimming: 4 bases; junction bases outside the gene matches: 12. The CDR3 region is CAITASGQGGPYGYTF. The CDR3 nucleotides read TGTGCCATCACCGCTTCCGGACAGGGGGGTCCCTATGGCTACACCTTC.

The V and J genes are TRBV18 and TRBJ2-7; 9 bases fit TRBD1. CDR3 length: 14 amino acids. The V and J ends lost 4 bases and 3 bases, in that order; junction bases with no gene match: 4. Per the germline V gene, CDR1 is KGHSH and CDR2 is LQKENI. The CDR3 coding sequence is TGTGCCAGCTCACGAGCGGGACAGGGCTACGAGCAGTACTTC. Protein sequence: CASSRAGQGYEQYF.

As regards this clone: Other nucleotide sequences in the sample specify the same CDR3. The chain is built from TRBV15 and TRBJ1-1, with D possibly TRBD1 on 5 matching bases. The CDR3 totals 14 residues. The V gene's germline CDR1 is LNHNV and CDR2 YYDKDF (reference sequence). Between the trimmed V and J ends, which lost 1 base and 4 bases, there was a span of 10 bases. The CDR3 nucleotides read TGTGCCACCAGCAGAGCCGGGGGGGGCACTGAAGCTTTCTTT. It codes for CATSRAGGGTEAFF.

V gene TRBV29-1 combines with J gene TRBJ2-7; D may be TRBD2 (6 bases). The V end was cut by 5 bases, the J end by 4 bases, with 24 bases between. CDR1 is SQVTM, CDR2 ANQGSEA, per germline. The CDR3 runs to 16 residues. The CDR3 loop is CSVSPGGAALFYEQYF. DNA of the CDR3: TGCAGCGTTTCCCCCGGCGGGGCCGCCTTATTTTACGAGCAGTACTTC.

The chain has TRBV2 and TRBJ2-7, with TRBD1 identical over 12 bases. In germline, CDR1 is SNHLY, CDR2 FYNNEI. With 6 bases clipped from V and 5 bases from J, the junction kept 5 bases outside the gene matches. The CDR3 runs 14 residues. Written as DNA, the CDR3 is TGTGCCAGCAGGGCCGGGACAGGGGGCGACGAGCAGTACTTC. Translating it yields CASRAGTGGDEQYF.

This rearrangement joins TRBV6-1 to TRBJ1-3; D is perhaps TRBD1 (6 bases). The CDR3 loop spans 16 amino acids. With 1 base removed from V and 0 bases from J, the gap between germline ends came to 10 bases. The germline V gene encodes CDR1 MNHNS and CDR2 SASEGT. The chain's CDR3 is CASSEEGHLSGNTIYF. The DNA for the CDR3 is TGTGCCAGCAGTGAAGAGGGACACCTCTCTGGAAACACCATATATTTT.

The chain carries TRBV2 and TRBJ2-2; possible D gene TRBD2, 7 bases. The V gene lost 7 bases and the J gene lost 4 bases, with 16 bases spanning the gap. CDR3 length: 15 residues. The germline V gene encodes CDR1 SNHLY and CDR2 FYNNEI. CDR3 bases: TGTGCCAGCAAAAGGGGGGAGGGGAGCACCGGGGAGCTGTTTTTT. It yields the protein CASKRGEGSTGELFF.